This TCR beta chain was recorded in a study of metastatic and nonmetastatic thyroid tumors. Study details: Malignant thyroid and benign thyroid patients provided blood and tumor or nodule tissue whose repertoires were compared.

This clone is deemed medium-sized. What it recognizes is unknown. As originally analysed: To classify distant metastasis in papillary thyroid cancer, a model was built from CDR3 differences across clinicopathological groups. TCRdb re-called clones via MiXCR from the PCR reads. The V and J calls and clone size come from TCRdb's table, not from the authors' own analysis. The sample includes 16,000 or so clones, under 30% of them seen just once. No treatment had been given to any patient before thyroid surgery. Study outcomes and limitations: Relative to benign nodules, malignant thyroid tumors were reportedly characterized by significantly elevated TCR beta diversity in blood and tumor.

The origin of this receptor is a female donor with papillary thyroid cancer or a benign thyroid nodule (not recorded which). Some clones in this sample may be carry-over from other donors' samples. The sequencing sample was made of adjacent normal tissue.

CDR3 nucleotides: TGCGCCAGCAGCTTGGGAGGGAACGCGGGCACAGATACGCAGTATTTT. It yields the protein CASSLGGNAGTDTQYF. This chain uses TRBV5-1 with TRBJ2-3, with D possibly matching TRBD2 (5 bases). V was trimmed by 0 bases and J by 1 base, leaving 12 bases between them. Germline CDR1 is SGHRS and CDR2 is YFSETQ. The CDR3 contains 16 residues.